This T cell receptor (beta chain) stems from a study of T cell repertoires in cytomegalovirus infection. Study at large: Evidence of both CMV infection and a matching HLA type came from public TCR beta signatures.

The CDR3 spans 11 residues. The V gene end was trimmed by 3 bases and the J gene end by 13 bases; junction bases not matched to a gene: 2. Germline CDR1 reads MNHEY; CDR2 reads SMNVEV (reference sequence). This clonotype showed up just a few times. Its target is unknown. In TCRdb, the reads were re-called with MiXCR into one record per CDR3 protein. The sample consists of 700,000 to 950,000 distinct CDR3 sequences, 32% of them appearing once. The chain couples TRBV27 to TRBJ2-2; the match to TRBD1 covers 7 bases. The source was cultured CD8+ T cells from PBMCs, collected from culture after CMV antigen stimulation. The sequence was collected from a human donor in good health (CMV status not recorded). Some clones in this sample may be carry-over from other donors' samples. The CDR3 is CASSFGQALFF. CDR3 in DNA: TGTGCCAGCAGTTTTGGACAGGCGCTGTTTTTT.